The T cell receptor (beta chain) described here comes from a study of blood T cells in healthy people across ages. Study-level points and caveats: Greater diversity and more naive CD4+ cells were seen in long-lived donors than in aged donors. TCR beta diversity, measured per million T cells, fell in a roughly linear way with age. In the absence of known donor CMV status, changes in expanded clonotypes were possibly confounded.

Germline trimming cut 5 bases from V and 0 bases from J; bases unmatched to any gene: 6. The germline gives CDR1 SGHTA, CDR2 FQGNSA. This CDR3 comprises 15 residues. Using a J-beta primer mix together with a sample-barcoded 5' primer, a second PCR was run for about 6 to 12 cycles. In TCRdb, the 5' RACE reads were re-called with MiXCR into one record per CDR3 protein. The repertoire holds some 1.5 million distinct CDR3 sequences, with 28% as singletons. Healthy Caucasian individuals from Russia aged roughly 6 to 90 served as donors. A word on this clonotype: Its specificity is unknown.

This chain connects TRBV7-2 to TRBJ2-5, with 7 nucleotides matching TRBD2. The sequence came from a woman in her twenties or thirties in good health. Source material: blood. The CDR3 DNA follows: TGTGCCAGCAGCCGGAGCGGGGCTAACCAAGAGACCCAGTACTTC. This codes for CASSRSGANQETQYF. Complete variable domain (other parts from reference TRBV7-2 and TRBJ2-5): GAGVSQSPSNKVTEKGKDVELRCDPISGHTALYWYRQSLGQGLEFLIYFQGNSAPDKSGLPSDRFSAERTGGSVSTLTIQRTQQEDSAVYLCASSRSGANQETQYFGPGTRLLVL.